This record concerns one T cell receptor beta chain sequence. This sample was included in a study of blood T cell repertoires in COVID-19. The overall study: Sample material is recorded as cDNA or gDNA derived from T cells, B-cell-depleted T cells, or PBMCs.

Original data processing: Reference gene primers were amplified, and this amplification served to estimate nucleated cell counts. TCRdb's table, derived via immunoSEQ multiplex PCR, lists solely in-frame clones and lacks some. Clone size and the V and J calls come from that table; the DNA yielded D and trimming. The sample holds about 240,000 clones, approximately 82% seen once. The receptor comes from a man aged 25-40 years who had recovered from COVID-19. The sample was peripheral blood.

In nucleotides, the CDR3 is TGTGCCAGCAGCGTAGATCCAGCGGGGGTAGAGCAGTACTTC. It yields the protein CASSVDPAGVEQYF. The chain joins TRBV9 to TRBJ2-7; TRBD2 matches at 8 bases. This CDR3 region has 14 residues. Looked up from germline, CDR1 is SGDLS and CDR2 is YYNGEE. V lost 0 bases to trimming and J lost 7 bases; unmatched junction nucleotides: 6.